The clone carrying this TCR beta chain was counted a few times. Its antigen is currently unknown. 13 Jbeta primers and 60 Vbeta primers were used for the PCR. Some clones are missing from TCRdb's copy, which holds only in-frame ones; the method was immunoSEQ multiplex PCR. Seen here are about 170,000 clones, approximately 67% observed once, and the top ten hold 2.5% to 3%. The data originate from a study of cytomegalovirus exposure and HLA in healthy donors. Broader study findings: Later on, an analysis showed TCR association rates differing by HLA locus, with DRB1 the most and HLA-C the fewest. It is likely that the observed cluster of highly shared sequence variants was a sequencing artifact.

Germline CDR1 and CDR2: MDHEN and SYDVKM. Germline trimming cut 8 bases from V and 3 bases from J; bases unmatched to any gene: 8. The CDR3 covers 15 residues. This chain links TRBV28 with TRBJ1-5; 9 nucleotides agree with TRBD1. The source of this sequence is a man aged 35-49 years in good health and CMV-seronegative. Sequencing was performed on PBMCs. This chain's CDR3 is CASRGWDRDNQPQHF. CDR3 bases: TGTGCCAGCCGCGGTTGGGACAGGGACAATCAGCCCCAGCATTTT.